These T cell receptor beta chains were read from a single sample in a study of T cell repertoires in cytomegalovirus infection. Their cognate antigens are unknown. MiXCR was run by TCRdb on the reads, yielding one entry per CDR3 protein. The sample includes 200,000 or so distinct CDR3 sequences, around 35% of them seen just once. Sequencing was performed on CD8+ T cells from cultured PBMCs, taken from culture after CMV antigen stimulation. These receptors were obtained from a human donor in good health (CMV status not recorded). Some clones in this sample may be carry-over from other donors' samples. Each CDR3 is given without its conserved first and last residue. The order of the fields is CDR3 protein, V gene, J gene.

CDR3: ASSPWGGRGEQY
V: TRBV11-2
J: TRBJ2-7

CDR3: ASSEMASNQPQH
V: TRBV6-1
J: TRBJ1-5

CDR3: ASSLTGGDTYEQY
V: TRBV12-3/TRBV12-4
J: TRBJ2-7

CDR3: ASSPRDRSNQPQH
V: TRBV27
J: TRBJ1-5

CDR3: ASSLFGTREFEQY
V: TRBV7-9
J: TRBJ2-7

CDR3: ASRTGINTDTQY
V: TRBV7-2
J: TRBJ2-3

CDR3: ASSPPDRGYGYT
V: TRBV7-9
J: TRBJ1-2

CDR3: ASSLSGSLETQY
V: TRBV27
J: TRBJ2-5

CDR3: AISVSSEEADTQY
V: TRBV10-3
J: TRBJ2-3

CDR3: ASSALTGDRTEAF
V: TRBV19
J: TRBJ1-1

CDR3: ASSPPNLLRERVYNEQF
V: TRBV12-3/TRBV12-4
J: TRBJ2-1

CDR3: ASSPPRGRVNYGYT
V: TRBV28
J: TRBJ1-2

CDR3: ASSPGHLDVTGELF
V: TRBV11-3
J: TRBJ2-2

CDR3: ASGVPGQPTYEQY
V: TRBV7-6
J: TRBJ2-7

CDR3: ASSEGGEQETQY
V: TRBV6-1
J: TRBJ2-5

CDR3: ATLQGIYGYT
V: TRBV2
J: TRBJ1-2

CDR3: ASSLRVSFYEQY
V: TRBV28
J: TRBJ2-7

CDR3: ASSLWIPRHEQY
V: TRBV27
J: TRBJ2-7

CDR3: ASSFGTGEQY
V: TRBV7-8
J: TRBJ2-7

CDR3: ASSFGLAGQETQY
V: TRBV28
J: TRBJ2-5

CDR3: AIFEGRGIADGYT
V: TRBV6-1
J: TRBJ1-2

CDR3: ASTFFSGTFPPDTQY
V: TRBV6-6
J: TRBJ2-3

CDR3: ASSQDPSGANYGYT
V: TRBV4-1
J: TRBJ1-2

CDR3: ASSLSQGGLYTGANVLT
V: TRBV27
J: TRBJ2-6

CDR3: ASSPRGWGPTEAF
V: TRBV5-1
J: TRBJ1-1

CDR3: ASSPLGSTYEQY
V: TRBV27
J: TRBJ2-7

CDR3: ATSDSWLYNEQF
V: TRBV24-1
J: TRBJ2-1

CDR3: ASSLTVGTYDEKLF
V: TRBV28
J: TRBJ1-4

CDR3: ASSPLLEGRNNEQF
V: TRBV27
J: TRBJ2-1

CDR3: ASSPPDKGEQF
V: TRBV18
J: TRBJ2-1

CDR3: ASSLDRTGLAGGTSYNEQF
V: TRBV11-2
J: TRBJ2-1

CDR3: ASSVDDRGGTNEQY
V: TRBV9
J: TRBJ2-7

CDR3: ASSFLYGGYRVNRNQPQH
V: TRBV28
J: TRBJ1-5

CDR3: ASSQDRGHTEAF
V: TRBV4-2
J: TRBJ1-1

CDR3: ASGLSDTQY
V: TRBV12-5
J: TRBJ2-3

CDR3: SARDRQGGNTIY
V: TRBV20-1
J: TRBJ1-3

CDR3: ASSLTPGLILGEQY
V: TRBV7-9
J: TRBJ2-7

CDR3: ASSWGLAGGSYEQY
V: TRBV7-2
J: TRBJ2-7

CDR3: ASSYPDRVFEPQH
V: TRBV6-6
J: TRBJ1-5

CDR3: ASSPRDSQPSTDTQY
V: TRBV7-6
J: TRBJ2-3

CDR3: ASSSLTGGVPKYT
V: TRBV28
J: TRBJ1-2

CDR3: ASSYSGEAYNEQF
V: TRBV6-5
J: TRBJ2-1

CDR3: ASSLNPLQETQY
V: TRBV5-6
J: TRBJ2-5

CDR3: ASSLDVVEQPQH
V: TRBV12-3/TRBV12-4
J: TRBJ1-5

CDR3: ASRGTAGGVKNIQY
V: TRBV2
J: TRBJ2-4

CDR3: ASSQGTSTDTQY
V: TRBV4-1
J: TRBJ2-3

CDR3: ASSPQAGASTDTQY
V: TRBV7-9
J: TRBJ2-3

CDR3: ASATGTPDTQY
V: TRBV7-9
J: TRBJ2-3

CDR3: ASSLVTGAEAF
V: TRBV7-9
J: TRBJ1-1

CDR3: ASSELTSGSYEQF
V: TRBV6-6
J: TRBJ2-1

CDR3: ASSLRSRGEHIYGYT
V: TRBV11-2
J: TRBJ1-2

CDR3: ASSYRTGGDTEAF
V: TRBV19
J: TRBJ1-1

CDR3: ASSLEIDTQY
V: TRBV5-4
J: TRBJ2-3

CDR3: SARSVKGANQPQH
V: TRBV20-1
J: TRBJ1-5

CDR3: ASSSTGEETQY
V: TRBV7-4
J: TRBJ2-5

CDR3: SARDGFGTLASEQF
V: TRBV20-1
J: TRBJ2-1

CDR3: ASSSATGPQDGEKLF
V: TRBV6-6
J: TRBJ1-4

CDR3: ASTPGTALGEQY
V: TRBV5-6
J: TRBJ2-7

CDR3: SAERGLSYEQY
V: TRBV20-1
J: TRBJ2-7